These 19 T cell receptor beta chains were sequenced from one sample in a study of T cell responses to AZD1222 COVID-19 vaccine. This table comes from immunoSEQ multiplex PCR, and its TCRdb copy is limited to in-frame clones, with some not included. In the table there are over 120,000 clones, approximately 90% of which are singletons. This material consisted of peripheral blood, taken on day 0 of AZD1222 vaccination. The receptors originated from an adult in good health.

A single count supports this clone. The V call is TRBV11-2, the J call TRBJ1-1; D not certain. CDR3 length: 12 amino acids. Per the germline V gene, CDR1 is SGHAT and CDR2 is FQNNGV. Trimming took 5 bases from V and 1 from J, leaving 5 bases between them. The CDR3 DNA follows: TGTGCCAGCAGCCTCAAGAACACTGAAGCTTTCTTT. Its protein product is CASSLKNTEAFF.

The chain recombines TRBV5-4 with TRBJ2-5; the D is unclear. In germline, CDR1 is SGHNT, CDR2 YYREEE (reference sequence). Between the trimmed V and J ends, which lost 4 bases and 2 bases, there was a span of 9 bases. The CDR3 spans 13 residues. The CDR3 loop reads CASSVTDQETQYF. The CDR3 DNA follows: TGTGCCAGCAGCGTGACCGATCAAGAGACCCAGTACTTC.

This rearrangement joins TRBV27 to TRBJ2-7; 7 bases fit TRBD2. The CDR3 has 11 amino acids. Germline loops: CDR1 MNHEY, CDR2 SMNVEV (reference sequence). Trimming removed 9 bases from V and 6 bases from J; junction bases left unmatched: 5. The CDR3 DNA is TGTGCCAGGGGCAGGGAGGGCGAGCAGTACTTC. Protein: CARGREGEQYF.

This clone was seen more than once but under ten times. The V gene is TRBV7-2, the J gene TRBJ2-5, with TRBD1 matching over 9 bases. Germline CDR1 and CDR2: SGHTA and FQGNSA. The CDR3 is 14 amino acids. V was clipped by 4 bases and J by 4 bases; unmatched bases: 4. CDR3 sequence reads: CASSSQGAGETQYF. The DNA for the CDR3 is TGTGCCAGCAGCTCACAGGGGGCAGGAGAGACCCAGTACTTC.

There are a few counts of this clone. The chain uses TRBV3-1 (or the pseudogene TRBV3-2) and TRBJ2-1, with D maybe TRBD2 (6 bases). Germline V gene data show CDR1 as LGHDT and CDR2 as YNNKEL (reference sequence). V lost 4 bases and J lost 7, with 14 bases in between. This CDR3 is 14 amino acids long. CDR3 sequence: CASSPKGGANEQFF. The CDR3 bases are TGTGCCAGCAGCCCCAAGGGCGGGGCGAATGAGCAGTTCTTC.

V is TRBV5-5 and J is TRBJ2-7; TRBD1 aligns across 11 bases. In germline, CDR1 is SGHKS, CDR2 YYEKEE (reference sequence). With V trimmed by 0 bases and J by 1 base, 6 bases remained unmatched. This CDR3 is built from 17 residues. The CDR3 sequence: CASSLVPGTGGSYEQYF. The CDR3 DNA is TGTGCCAGCAGCTTGGTGCCTGGGACAGGGGGTTCCTACGAGCAGTACTTC. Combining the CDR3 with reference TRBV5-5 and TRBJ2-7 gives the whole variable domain DAGVTQSPTHLIKTRGQQVTLRCSPISGHKSVSWYQQVLGQGPQFIFQYYEKEERGRGNFPDRFSARQFPNYSSELNVNALLLGDSALYLCASSLVPGTGGSYEQYFGPGTRLTVT.

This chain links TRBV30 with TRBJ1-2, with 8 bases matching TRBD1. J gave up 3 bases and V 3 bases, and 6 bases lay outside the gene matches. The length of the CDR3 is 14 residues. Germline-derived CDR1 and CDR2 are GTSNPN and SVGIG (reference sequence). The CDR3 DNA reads TGTGCCTGGAGGGGGGACAGGCTCTACTATGGCTACACCTTC. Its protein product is CAWRGDRLYYGYTF.

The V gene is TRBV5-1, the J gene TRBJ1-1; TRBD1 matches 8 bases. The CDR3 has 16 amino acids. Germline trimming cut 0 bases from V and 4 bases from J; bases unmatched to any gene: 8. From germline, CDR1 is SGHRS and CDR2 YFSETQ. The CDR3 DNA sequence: TGCGCCAGCAGCTTGGAGAGACAGGGGCTGAGCACTGAAGCTTTCTTT. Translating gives CASSLERQGLSTEAFF.

CDR3 protein: CASRPIGDDYEQYF. In DNA, the CDR3 is TGTGCCAGCAGACCTATAGGCGACGACTACGAGCAGTACTTC. The rearrangement joins TRBV5-4 to TRBJ2-7, with D uncertain. Trimming took off 5 bases at V and 3 bases at J, with 15 bases between the two ends. Germline assignment: CDR1 SGHNT and CDR2 YYREEE (reference sequence). The CDR3 sequence is 14 residues long.

As DNA, the CDR3 is TGTGCCAGCAGCTCCCCCCGGGGAGAAGGCTACACCTTC. It encodes CASSSPRGEGYTF. This chain uses TRBV5-4 with TRBJ1-2; D is uncertain. The CDR3 contains 13 residues. V lost 3 bases to trimming and J lost 8 bases, with 14 bases between them. CDR1 and CDR2 from the germline V gene are SGHNT and YYREEE (reference sequence). The complete variable domain, with remaining parts taken from reference TRBV5-4 and TRBJ1-2, reads ETGVTQSPTHLIKTRGQQVTLRCSSQSGHNTVSWYQQALGQGPQFIFQYYREEENGRGNFPPRFSGLQFPNYSSELNVNALELDDSALYLCASSSPRGEGYTFGSGTRLTVV.

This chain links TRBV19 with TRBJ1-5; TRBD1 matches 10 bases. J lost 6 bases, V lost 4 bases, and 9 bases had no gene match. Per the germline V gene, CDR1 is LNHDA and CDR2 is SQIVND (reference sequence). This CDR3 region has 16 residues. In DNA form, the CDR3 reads TGTGCCAGTAGTAGGGAGGACAGGGGGTATTTTCAGCCCCAGCATTTT. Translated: CASSREDRGYFQPQHF. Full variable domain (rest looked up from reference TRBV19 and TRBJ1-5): DGGITQSPKYLFRKEGQNVTLSCEQNLNHDAMYWYRQDPGQGLRLIYYSQIVNDFQKGDIAEGYSVSREKKESFPLTVTSAQKNPTAFYLCASSREDRGYFQPQHFGDGTRLSIL.

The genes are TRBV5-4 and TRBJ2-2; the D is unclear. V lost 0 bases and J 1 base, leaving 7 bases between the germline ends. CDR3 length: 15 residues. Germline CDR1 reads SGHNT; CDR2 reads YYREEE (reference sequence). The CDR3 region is CASSLARGNTGELFF. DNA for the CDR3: TGTGCCAGCAGCTTGGCCCGCGGGAACACCGGGGAGCTGTTTTTT. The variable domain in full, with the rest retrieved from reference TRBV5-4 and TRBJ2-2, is ETGVTQSPTHLIKTRGQQVTLRCSSQSGHNTVSWYQQALGQGPQFIFQYYREEENGRGNFPPRFSGLQFPNYSSELNVNALELDDSALYLCASSLARGNTGELFFGEGSRLTVL.

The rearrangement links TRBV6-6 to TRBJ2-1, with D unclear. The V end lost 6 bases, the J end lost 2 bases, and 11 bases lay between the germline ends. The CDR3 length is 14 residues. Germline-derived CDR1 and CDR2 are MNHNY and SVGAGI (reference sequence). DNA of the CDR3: TGTGCCAGCAGGGGTGATTCTACCTACAATGAGCAGTTCTTC. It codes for CASRGDSTYNEQFF.

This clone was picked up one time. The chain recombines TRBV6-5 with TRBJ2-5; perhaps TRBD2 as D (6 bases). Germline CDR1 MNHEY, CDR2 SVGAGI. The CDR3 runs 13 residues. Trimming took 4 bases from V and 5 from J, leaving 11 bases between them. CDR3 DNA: TGTGCCAGCAGTTTGACGGGAGCGGAGACCCAGTACTTC. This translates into CASSLTGAETQYF.

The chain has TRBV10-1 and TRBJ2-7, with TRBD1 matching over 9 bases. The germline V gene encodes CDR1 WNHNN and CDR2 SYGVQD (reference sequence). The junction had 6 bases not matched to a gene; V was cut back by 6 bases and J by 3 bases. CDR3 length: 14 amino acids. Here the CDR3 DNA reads TGCGCCAGCAGGGGACAGGGTTTCTTCTACGAGCAGTACTTC. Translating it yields CASRGQGFFYEQYF.

The CDR3 sequence: CASRRDGSWGQPQHF. The CDR3 bases are TGTGCCAGCAGACGGGACGGCTCCTGGGGTCAGCCCCAGCATTTT. V is TRBV6-5 and J is TRBJ1-5; possibly TRBD1 for D (5 bases). CDR1 and CDR2 (germline): MNHEY, SVGAGI. Trimming left V 6 bases short and J 6 bases short, with 18 bases between. This CDR3 is 15 amino acids long.

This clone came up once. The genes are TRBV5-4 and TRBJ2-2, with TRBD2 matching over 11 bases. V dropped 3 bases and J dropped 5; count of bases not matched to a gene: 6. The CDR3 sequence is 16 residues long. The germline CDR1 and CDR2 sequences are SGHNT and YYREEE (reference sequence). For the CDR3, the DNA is TGTGCCAGCAGCTCGATAGCGGGAGGGCGGACCGGGGAGCTGTTTTTT. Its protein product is CASSSIAGGRTGELFF.

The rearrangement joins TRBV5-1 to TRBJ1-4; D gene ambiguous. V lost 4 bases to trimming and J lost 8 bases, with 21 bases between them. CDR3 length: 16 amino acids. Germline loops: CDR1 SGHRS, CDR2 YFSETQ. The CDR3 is CASSPSLSRTGEKLFF. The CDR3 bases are TGCGCCAGCAGCCCCTCCCTCTCTCGTACTGGAGAAAAACTGTTTTTT.

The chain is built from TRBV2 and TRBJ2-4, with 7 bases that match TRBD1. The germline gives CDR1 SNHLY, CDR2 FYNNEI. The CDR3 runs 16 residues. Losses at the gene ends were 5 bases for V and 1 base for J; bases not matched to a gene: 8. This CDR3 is CASSRQGNEAKNIQYF. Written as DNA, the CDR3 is TGTGCCAGCAGTCGACAGGGAAATGAGGCCAAAAACATTCAGTACTTC.